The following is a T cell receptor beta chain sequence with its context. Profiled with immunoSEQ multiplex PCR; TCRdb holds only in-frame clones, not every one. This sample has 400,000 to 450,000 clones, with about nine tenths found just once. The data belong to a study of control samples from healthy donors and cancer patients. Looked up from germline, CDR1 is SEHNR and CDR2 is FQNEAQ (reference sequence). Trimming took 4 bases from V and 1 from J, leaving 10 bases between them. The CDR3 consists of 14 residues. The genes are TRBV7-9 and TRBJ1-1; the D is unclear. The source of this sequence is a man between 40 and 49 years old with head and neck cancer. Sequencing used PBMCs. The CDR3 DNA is TGTGCCAGCAGCTCGGCGCAGAGGAACACTGAAGCTTTCTTT. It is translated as CASSSAQRNTEAFF.